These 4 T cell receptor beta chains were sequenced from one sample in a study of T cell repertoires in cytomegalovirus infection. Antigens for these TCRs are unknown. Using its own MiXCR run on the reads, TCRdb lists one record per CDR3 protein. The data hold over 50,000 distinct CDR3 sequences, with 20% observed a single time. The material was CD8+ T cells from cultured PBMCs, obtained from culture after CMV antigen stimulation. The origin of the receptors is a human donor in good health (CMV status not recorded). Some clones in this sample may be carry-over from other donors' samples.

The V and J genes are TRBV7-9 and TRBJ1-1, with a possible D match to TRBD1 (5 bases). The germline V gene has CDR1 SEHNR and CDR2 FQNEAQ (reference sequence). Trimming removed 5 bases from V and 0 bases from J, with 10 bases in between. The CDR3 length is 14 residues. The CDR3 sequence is CASSRDGMNTEAFF. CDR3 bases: TGTGCCAGCAGCCGGGACGGCATGAACACTGAAGCTTTCTTT.

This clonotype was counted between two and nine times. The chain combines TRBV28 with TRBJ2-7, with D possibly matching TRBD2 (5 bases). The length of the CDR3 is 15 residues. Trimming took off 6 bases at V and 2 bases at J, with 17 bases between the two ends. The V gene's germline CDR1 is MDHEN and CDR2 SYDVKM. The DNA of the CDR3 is TGTGCCAGCAGCGGACTGAGAGACCGAACCTACGAGCAGTACGTC. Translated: CASSGLRDRTYEQYV.

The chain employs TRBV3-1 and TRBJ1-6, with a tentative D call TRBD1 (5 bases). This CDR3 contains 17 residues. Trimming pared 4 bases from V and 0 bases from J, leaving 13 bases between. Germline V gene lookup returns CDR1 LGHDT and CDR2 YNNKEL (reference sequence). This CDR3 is CASSPPRGSSYNSPLHF. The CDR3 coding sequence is TGTGCCAGCAGCCCCCCGAGGGGCAGCTCCTATAATTCACCCCTCCACTTT.

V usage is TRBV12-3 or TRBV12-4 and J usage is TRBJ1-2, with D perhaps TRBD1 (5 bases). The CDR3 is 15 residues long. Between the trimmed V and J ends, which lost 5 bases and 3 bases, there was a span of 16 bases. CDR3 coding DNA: TGTGCCAGCAGTCCCGGGGCCGGGACTTACTATGGCTACACCTTC. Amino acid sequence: CASSPGAGTYYGYTF.